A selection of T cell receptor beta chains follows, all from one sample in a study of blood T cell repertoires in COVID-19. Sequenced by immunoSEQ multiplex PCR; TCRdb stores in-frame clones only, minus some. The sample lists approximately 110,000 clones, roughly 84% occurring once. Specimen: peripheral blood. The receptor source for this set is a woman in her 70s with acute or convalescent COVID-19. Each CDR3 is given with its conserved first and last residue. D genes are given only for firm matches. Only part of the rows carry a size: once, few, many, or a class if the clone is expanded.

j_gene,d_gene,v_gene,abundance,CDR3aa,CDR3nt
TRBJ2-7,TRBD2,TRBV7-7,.,CASSLSPRGTSGRAQVSEQYF,TGTGCCAGCAGCTTAAGCCCACGGGGGACTAGCGGGAGGGCCCAAGTATCCGAGCAGTACTTC
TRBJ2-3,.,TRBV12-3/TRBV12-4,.,CASGRLSTDTQYF,TGTGCCAGCGGGAGACTTAGCACAGATACGCAGTATTTT
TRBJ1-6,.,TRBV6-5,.,CASRGGRSQNSPLHF,TGTGCCAGCAGGGGGGGACGGTCTCAGAATTCACCCCTCCACTTT
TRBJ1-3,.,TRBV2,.,CASSAGLFSGNTIYF,TGTGCCAGCAGCGCAGGATTATTCTCTGGAAACACCATATATTTT
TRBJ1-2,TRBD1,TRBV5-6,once,CASSQGQFYGYTF,TGTGCCAGCAGTCAGGGACAGTTCTATGGCTACACCTTC
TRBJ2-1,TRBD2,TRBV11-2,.,CASSLRAGVNEQFF,TGTGCCAGCAGCTTAAGAGCGGGAGTGAATGAGCAGTTCTTC
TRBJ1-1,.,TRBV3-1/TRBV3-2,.,CASSQVRGGAEAFF,TGTGCCAGCAGCCAAGTCCGGGGAGGCGCTGAAGCTTTCTTT
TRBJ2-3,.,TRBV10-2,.,CASREAGTDTQYF,TGCGCCAGCAGAGAGGCGGGCACAGATACGCAGTATTTT
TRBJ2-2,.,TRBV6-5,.,CASEEDPGELFF,TGTGCCAGCGAGGAGGACCCCGGGGAGCTGTTTTTT
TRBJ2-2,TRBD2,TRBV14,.,CASSLLGLAGGYTGELFF,TGTGCCAGCAGCCTTCTCGGACTAGCGGGAGGGTACACCGGGGAGCTGTTTTTT
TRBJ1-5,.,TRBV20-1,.,CSANDGNQPQHF,TGCAGTGCTAATGACGGCAATCAGCCCCAGCATTTT
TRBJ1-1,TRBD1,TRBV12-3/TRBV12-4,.,CASSRRTGEAFF,TGTGCCAGCAGCCGTCGGACAGGGGAAGCTTTCTTT
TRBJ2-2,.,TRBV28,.,CASRIGADTGELFF,TGTGCCAGCAGGATAGGGGCCGACACCGGGGAGCTGTTTTTT
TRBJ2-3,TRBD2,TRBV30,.,CAHHPLAGGPDTQYF,TGTGCCCACCACCCTCTAGCGGGAGGGCCAGATACGCAGTATTTT
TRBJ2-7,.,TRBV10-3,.,CATSSQGGPIDEQYF,TGTGCCACCTCCTCACAAGGGGGACCCATTGACGAGCAGTACTTC
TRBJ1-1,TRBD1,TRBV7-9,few,CASSSDRYSVNTEAFF,TGTGCCAGCAGCTCGGACAGGTACTCTGTGAACACTGAAGCTTTCTTT
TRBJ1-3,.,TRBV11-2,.,CASSLTGAGNTIYF,TGTGCCAGCAGCCTGACGGGTGCTGGAAACACCATATATTTT
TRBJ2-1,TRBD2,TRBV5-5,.,CASSPLIAGGDEQFF,TGTGCCAGCAGCCCATTAATAGCGGGAGGGGATGAGCAGTTCTTC
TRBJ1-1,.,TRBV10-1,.,CASSENTGMGTEAFF,TGCGCCAGCAGTGAGAACACAGGGATGGGCACTGAAGCTTTCTTT
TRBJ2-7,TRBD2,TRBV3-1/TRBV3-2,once,CASSQTWGLAHEQYF,TGTGCCAGCAGCCAAACGTGGGGACTAGCCCACGAGCAGTACTTC
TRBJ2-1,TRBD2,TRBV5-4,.,CASTLGVAGDGEQFF,TGTGCCAGCACTTTAGGAGTAGCGGGAGACGGTGAGCAGTTCTTC
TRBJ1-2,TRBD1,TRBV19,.,CASRDGQGGYGYTF,TGTGCCAGTAGGGACGGACAGGGCGGGTATGGCTACACCTTC
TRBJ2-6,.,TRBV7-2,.,CASSFTSGANVLTF,TGTGCCAGCAGCTTTACATCTGGGGCCAACGTCCTGACTTTC
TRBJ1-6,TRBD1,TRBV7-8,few,CASSQPQGAYNSPLHF,TGTGCCAGCAGCCAACCACAGGGGGCCTATAATTCACCCCTCCACTTT
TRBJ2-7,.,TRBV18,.,CASSPPGGFGDEQYF,TGTGCCAGCTCACCACCGGGGGGTTTCGGTGACGAGCAGTACTTC
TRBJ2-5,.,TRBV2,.,CASSPGLEETQYF,TGTGCCAGCAGTCCCGGTTTGGAAGAGACCCAGTACTTC
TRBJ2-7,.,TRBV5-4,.,CASSPGEGGREQYF,TGTGCCAGCAGCCCAGGGGAGGGAGGTAGGGAGCAGTACTTC
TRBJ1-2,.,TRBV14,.,CASSQDDAGADYGYTF,TGTGCCAGCAGCCAAGACGATGCGGGGGCCGATTATGGCTACACCTTC
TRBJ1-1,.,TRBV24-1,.,CATSKGPSEAFF,TGTGCCACCTCGAAGGGGCCTTCTGAAGCTTTCTTT
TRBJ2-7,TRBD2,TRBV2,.,CASTLKRGGYEQYF,TGTGCCAGCACCCTAAAGCGGGGGGGCTACGAGCAGTACTTC
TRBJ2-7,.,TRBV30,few,CAWSVHLGGNYEQYF,TGTGCCTGGAGTGTACATCTAGGCGGAAACTACGAGCAGTACTTC
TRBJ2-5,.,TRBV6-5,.,CAARGGETQYF,TGTGCCGCAAGGGGCGGTGAGACCCAGTACTTC
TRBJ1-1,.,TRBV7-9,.,CASSLKGVNSEAFF,TGTGCCAGCAGCTTAAAGGGAGTAAACTCTGAAGCTTTCTTT
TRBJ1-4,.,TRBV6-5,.,CASTKGGLSEKLFF,TGTGCCAGCACCAAAGGGGGTTTGAGTGAAAAACTGTTTTTT
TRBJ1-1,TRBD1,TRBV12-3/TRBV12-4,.,CASRYRGTEAFF,TGTGCCAGCAGATACAGGGGCACTGAAGCTTTCTTT
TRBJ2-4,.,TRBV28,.,CASNARVAGAKNIQYF,TGTGCCAGCAACGCGCGGGTGGCCGGAGCCAAAAACATTCAGTACTTC
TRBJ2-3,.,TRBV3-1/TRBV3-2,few,CASSHAGDTQYF,TGTGCCAGCAGCCACGCGGGGGATACGCAGTATTTT